A selection of T cell receptor beta chains follows, all from one sample in a study of blood T cell repertoires in COVID-19. Generated by immunoSEQ multiplex PCR, the TCRdb table keeps only in-frame clones and is missing some. Seen here are 250,000 to 400,000 clones, around nine tenths observed once, and the top ten hold 1%. The specimen was peripheral blood. Source of these receptors: a man aged 45-65 years with active or convalescent COVID-19. Each CDR3 is given without its conserved first and last residue.

CDR3 length	V gene	J gene	CDR3 protein
13	TRBV4-2	TRBJ1-2	ASSPSRPGIYGYT
13	TRBV7-9	TRBJ1-2	ASRNNRDRAYGYT
14	TRBV19	TRBJ1-2	ASSDQVTGSWRGYT
14	TRBV28	TRBJ1-4	ASSPAPGGGNEKLF
12	TRBV3-1/TRBV3-2	TRBJ2-5	ASSQETVKETQY
12	TRBV6-6	TRBJ1-3	ASRTTSSGNTIY
14	TRBV19	TRBJ2-1	ASSNGQAFVRNEQF
13	TRBV18	TRBJ2-7	ASSPAGTGMAKQY
12	TRBV3-1/TRBV3-2	TRBJ2-3	ASSQDGGESTQY
16	TRBV7-3	TRBJ2-7	ASSLPRGGSGSGYEQY
10	TRBV29-1	TRBJ2-1	SVEDGGDEQF
15	TRBV4-2	TRBJ1-6	ASSQEVSRSGNSPLH
12	TRBV7-9	TRBJ2-7	ASSFRAVVYEQY
11	TRBV24-1	TRBJ1-1	ATSDSLNTEAF
10	TRBV11-2	TRBJ1-1	ASSPEMAEAF
8	TRBV30	TRBJ1-1	ASLGAEAF
12	TRBV29-1	TRBJ1-5	SVGGTHSNQPQH
10	TRBV28	TRBJ2-7	ASNSWSGEQY
11	TRBV28	TRBJ1-1	ASSFLAGPEAF
13	TRBV7-7	TRBJ2-1	ASSARGSSYNEQF
13	TRBV30	TRBJ2-5	AWNPAWDYQETQY
10	TRBV10-3	TRBJ2-3	AISQISDTQY
12	TRBV5-4	TRBJ1-2	ASSLNPLIYGYT